This T cell receptor (beta chain) originates from a study of blood T cell repertoires in COVID-19. Libraries were prepared by immunoSEQ multiplex PCR; TCRdb keeps only in-frame clonotypes and omits some of them. The sample has 200,000 to 250,000 clones; 82% are singletons. The J segment lost 7 bases and the V segment lost 5 bases, leaving 2 bases of the junction unmatched. This CDR3 has 13 residues. Germline CDR1 SGHTA, CDR2 FQGNSA. The chain uses TRBV7-2 and TRBJ1-6, with TRBD1 identical over 7 bases. The specimen was PBMCs or T cells enriched from blood (not recorded which). The sequence was obtained from a woman aged 55-69 years who had recovered from COVID-19. CDR3 in amino acids: CASSPDRNSPLHF. CDR3 sequence (DNA): TGTGCCAGCAGCCCGGACAGGAATTCACCCCTCCACTTT.